This T cell receptor (beta chain) was captured in a study of cytomegalovirus exposure and HLA in healthy donors (dated by TCRdb to the late 2010s). Study-wide context: An earlier analysis of approximately 640 of the donors reported about 290 Gb of sequence data and some 120 million unique TCR beta sequences from some 180 million T cells. An early release that covered about 600 HLA-typed donors contained 250 to 350 gigabases of sequencing data and about 84 million unique TCR sequences. Of the roughly 400 genotyped donors, roughly 85% fell in the genetic ancestry cluster associated with self-reported Caucasian donors. The aim of the study was to test whether cataloging public T cell receptors could identify signatures of past pathogen exposure. Using immunosequencing, the study profiled T cell repertoires from fewer than 700 subjects and related those repertoires to cytomegalovirus serostatus. In addition to the first cohort of approximately 650 subjects, a separate validation cohort of approximately 130 different subjects was used. To predict cytomegalovirus infection status, the study combined high-throughput TCR immunosequencing, statistical association of individual TCRs with disease status, and machine learning. A later analysis re-analyzed previously published TCR beta repertoires from 666 donors and added high-resolution HLA genotyping to study TCR occurrence patterns. Rather than using new phenotypic data, the later analysis identified candidate immune exposures from TCR beta sequences and from how often those sequences occurred across donors. In an earlier analysis of a few hundred of the donors, high-throughput TCR beta sequencing was used to judge whether each TCR beta V gene segment behaved as functional or pseudogenic. Alongside the repertoire data, information on donor age, sex, ethnicity and CMV serostatus was compiled. A later genetic analysis used genome-wide SNP genotypes for about 55% of the 666 donors, treating that subset as a discovery cohort. All discovery cohort repertoires had been generated on a single sequencing platform. HLA typing included class I and class II loci at four-digit resolution. The number of donors typed differed by locus, with roughly 629-640 for A, B, C, DRB1 and DQB1, roughly 520 for DQA1, 600 to 610 for DPA1, and some 470 for DPB1. A few DR-DQ haplotypes were handled as single units for association and clustering because linkage in the cohort was strong. Among approximately 370 genotyped donors of the cohort, an average of approximately 220,000 unique TCR beta nucleotide sequences was sequenced per donor, of which about 19% were non-productive.

V ends up 0 bases short and J 0 bases short, with an unmatched junction base count of 6. The CDR3 measures 16 amino acids from cysteine to phenylalanine. Left in the record is the CDR3 DNA by itself, 48 bases read in frame from the first base. As encoded in the germline V gene, CDR1 is SGHRS while CDR2 is YFSETQ. A note on this clone: There is no known antigen for this receptor. Within one base of it there is no much larger clone, and no base qualities were kept.

Library creation used the immunoSEQ multiplex PCR assay. For the multiplex PCR, a mixture combining 60 forward primers for TCR Vbeta segments and 13 reverse primers for TCR Jbeta segments was used. Amplification of the CDR3 region of rearranged TCR beta genes was performed with a multiplex PCR assay on genomic DNA. On the Illumina HiSeq System, the amplified TCR beta libraries were sequenced as 87-base-pair reads. On the study's bioinformatics: A later analysis tallied roughly 80 million unique TCR beta chains across the approximately 670 repertoires, and roughly 11 million of those chains were shared by two or more donors. To remove PCR and sequencing errors, raw reads were error-corrected and collapsed into unique sequences using a nearest-neighbor algorithm that merged closely related sequences. To assign V, D and J gene segments, CDR3 sequences were aligned to IMGT reference sequences. For a sequence to be retained, a match of at least six nucleotides to both a V gene segment and a J gene segment was required. A rearrangement was called productive if the CDR3 had no stop codons and remained in frame with V and J, and every other rearrangement was called non-productive. Following IMGT convention, CDR3 was defined as the stretch from the second conserved V-encoded cysteine up to the conserved J-encoded phenylalanine. The earlier analysis of 550 to 650 of the donors excluded any sequence lacking an unambiguous match to a single V gene segment. In an earlier analysis of almost 600 of the donors, a V segment was called functional when productive rearrangements were above 56.7%, and segregating when the standard deviation between donors exceeded 5%. A statistical classification framework was developed to diagnose cytomegalovirus status using the catalog of TCR beta chain sequences. In a later analysis, V and J genes were assigned by comparing TCR nucleotide sequences against IMGT/GENE-DB human TR gene sequences. A later analysis assigned CDR3 sequences and most-parsimonious VDJ recombination scenarios with the TCRdist pipeline. In a later analysis, each TCR beta chain was defined by its CDR3 amino acid sequence together with its V-gene family, and reads without a unique V-gene family were excluded. As a way to deal with suspected cross-contamination and a sequencing artifact, a later analysis dropped over 550 nucleotide sequences that were highly shared and had low generation probability. A later analysis calculated a clonal expansion index for each public chain from normalized within-repertoire ranks of inferred template counts. In a later analysis, generation probabilities were computed with a VDJ recombination model fitted to out-of-frame rearrangements, and the resulting probabilities were checked against IGoR. A later analysis scored TCR-TCR, TCR-HLA and TCR-CMV co-occurrence with hypergeometric tests, applying a repertoire-size bias correction to TCR pairs. A later analysis estimated false discovery rates by permuting HLA or CMV assignments 20 times. In a later analysis, co-occurring TCRs were grouped using DBSCAN, with TCRdist sequence similarity added in when clustering inside HLA-allele-positive subsets. Co-occurrence clustering excluded repertoires with fewer than 30,000 or more than 120,000 public chains, plus five with anomalous nucleotide sharing. Here the immuneACCESS table is served through TCRdb, limited to in-frame sequences with V and J called. Missing clones are a known gap in these copies; in checked studies unresolved V genes cover under half, and the rest lacks a known reason. The V and J calls and the clone size are those of that table, but D and trimming were determined from the DNA. This sample lists 100,000 to 150,000 clones; approximately 82% were detected once. Roughly 3% of the sample goes to the ten largest clones.

The investigation overall reported the following: In a later genetic analysis, a missense DCLRE1C variant was associated with V-gene and J-gene trimming of TCR beta chains, and the association was replicated in an independent cohort. Presence/absence analyses assumed roughly uniform sequencing depth across donors, an assumption that may not hold. The 87-base-pair reads could not distinguish some IMGT-functional V segments, including TRBV6-2 and TRBV6-3, so those segments were excluded. Linkage disequilibrium might explain the correlated functional status among segregating V segments, but an unknown experimental factor could not be excluded. The classifier was reported to diagnose cytomegalovirus status with high specificity and sensitivity in both the original and validation cohorts. Because HLA typing was missing for some donors at each locus, association tests included only the typed subset. CMV serostatus was the only immune exposure information available for the cohort. According to a later analysis, most CMV-associated TCR beta chains appeared to be HLA-restricted, and the HLA associations seemed to be driven largely by CMV exposure. In the study, 150 to 200 TCR beta chains were listed as associated with cytomegalovirus. In an earlier analysis of around 600 of the donors, most TCR beta V segments were observed in productive rearrangements about 90% or about 30% of the time, broadly matching IMGT annotations. In a later analysis, several top co-occurrence clusters were reported to appear linked to parvovirus B19, influenza, CMV and Epstein-Barr virus. In a later analysis, HLA-associated TCR beta chains were found to be more clonally expanded and to have lower generation probabilities than equally common non-associated chains. At a false discovery rate of 0.05, a later analysis linked 15,000 to 20,000 TCR beta sequences to specific HLA alleles. Compared with the roughly 710-donor mean, donors in an Asian-associated ancestry cluster had fewer N-insertions in productive TCRs, according to a later genetic analysis. A further reported finding was that TCR beta sequences accurately predicted the HLA-A and HLA-B alleles for most subjects in the first cohort. The authors suggested that the approach could potentially be extended to other disease states and immunological phenotypes. Strong co-occurrence of HLA alleles, especially DR and DQ, made assigning TCR associations to individual alleles difficult. Most TCR sequences were seen in very few donors, while some public TCRs were found in many individuals. The cohort was sequenced for TCR beta chains only, and without alpha or paired-chain data the features that could be detected were limited. A cluster of highly shared sequence variants was judged likely to be a technical artifact of the sequencing pipeline. Three of the identified cytomegalovirus-associated TCR beta chains were confirmed in vitro to be specific for cytomegalovirus antigens. In a later analysis, the rate of TCR association differed among HLA loci, with DRB1 alleles having the most associated TCRs and HLA-C alleles having the fewest. Around 16 rarely observed V segments, including chromosome 9 orphons, were excluded from the earlier analysis of approximately 500 of the donors because counts were too low.

The cohort was made up of hundreds of healthy bone marrow donors. All cohort members were sampled while nominally healthy, although unrecorded immune exposures were likely present. The donor tested CMV seronegative and was one of the 352 seronegative cohort members. Every donor gave a peripheral blood sample, and the peripheral blood mononuclear cells from that sample were used for TCR beta sequencing. The Qiagen DNeasy Blood Extraction Kit was used to extract genomic DNA from the blood cell samples. The clonotype comes from a man between 45 and 60 years old in good health and CMV-seronegative. The material sequenced was PBMCs. The rearranged segments are TRBV5-1 and TRBJ2-7, and 7 junction bases match TRBD2. CDR3 loop: CASSLGLAASSYEQYF. In nucleotide form, the sequence is TGCGCCAGCAGCTTGGGACTAGCCGCTAGCTCCTACGAGCAGTACTTC.